The rows below give T cell receptor beta chains drawn from one sample of a study of T cell repertoires in cytomegalovirus infection. For these receptors, no antigen is known. TCRdb passed the reads through MiXCR, listing each CDR3 protein once. The sample carries fewer than 1,000,000 distinct CDR3 sequences, around a third recorded once. Here the sequenced sample was cultured CD8+ T cells from PBMCs, taken from culture after CMV antigen stimulation. Every receptor here comes from a human donor in good health (CMV status not recorded). Some clones in this sample may be carry-over from other donors' samples. Both conserved end residues are part of each CDR3. Fields, in order: clone size, D gene, J gene, V gene, CDR3 protein, CDR3 DNA. A D gene is named only where the DNA matches it firmly. A clone size is listed for some rows: how often the clone was seen (once, few, many), or a class if it is expanded.

abundance: .; d_gene: .; j_gene: TRBJ2-1; v_gene: TRBV2; CDR3aa: CATFRTGQSYNEQFF; CDR3nt: TGTGCCACCTTTCGAACAGGGCAGTCCTACAATGAGCAGTTCTTC
abundance: .; d_gene: .; j_gene: TRBJ2-1; v_gene: TRBV28; CDR3aa: CASSLVGRSYNEQFF; CDR3nt: TGTGCCAGCAGTTTAGTGGGACGGTCGTACAATGAGCAGTTCTTC
abundance: .; d_gene: .; j_gene: TRBJ1-1; v_gene: TRBV4-3; CDR3aa: CASSQVWTAETFF; CDR3nt: TGCGCCAGCAGCCAAGTGTGGACAGCTGAAACTTTCTTT
abundance: many; d_gene: .; j_gene: TRBJ2-7; v_gene: TRBV7-9; CDR3aa: CASSFTSYEQYF; CDR3nt: TGTGCCAGCAGCTTCACCTCCTACGAGCAGTACTTC
abundance: many; d_gene: TRBD1; j_gene: TRBJ1-5; v_gene: TRBV7-2; CDR3aa: CASSSPTDRADDQPQHF; CDR3nt: TGTGCCAGCAGCTCACCGACGGACAGGGCTGACGATCAGCCCCAGCATTTT
abundance: .; d_gene: .; j_gene: TRBJ2-1; v_gene: TRBV4-2; CDR3aa: CASSRDSMGAEQFF; CDR3nt: TGTGCCAGCAGCCGAGACTCGATGGGGGCGGAGCAGTTCTTC
abundance: .; d_gene: .; j_gene: TRBJ2-6; v_gene: TRBV7-7; CDR3aa: CASSYGPLAANVLTF; CDR3nt: TGTGCTAGCAGCTACGGTCCTCTGGCGGCCAACGTCCTGACTTTC
abundance: many; d_gene: TRBD1; j_gene: TRBJ2-1; v_gene: TRBV28; CDR3aa: CASSVPSGGGFNEQFF; CDR3nt: TGTGCCAGTTCAGTCCCCTCAGGGGGCGGATTCAATGAGCAGTTCTTC
abundance: .; d_gene: .; j_gene: TRBJ1-1; v_gene: TRBV27; CDR3aa: CASSLLDSTEAFF; CDR3nt: TGTGCCAGCAGTTTACTGGACAGCACTGAAGCTTTCTTT
abundance: .; d_gene: .; j_gene: TRBJ1-2; v_gene: TRBV7-9; CDR3aa: CASSWKETVLYGYTF; CDR3nt: TGTGCCAGCAGCTGGAAGGAGACAGTCCTCTATGGCTACACCTTC
abundance: few; d_gene: .; j_gene: TRBJ2-4; v_gene: TRBV27; CDR3aa: CASSLGAGMGIQYF; CDR3nt: TGTGCCAGCAGTTTAGGAGCCGGGATGGGCATTCAGTACTTC
abundance: .; d_gene: TRBD1; j_gene: TRBJ1-6; v_gene: TRBV27; CDR3aa: CASSFPGQGSSPLHF; CDR3nt: TGTGCCAGCTCATTCCCCGGACAGGGAAGTTCACCCCTCCACTTT
abundance: .; d_gene: .; j_gene: TRBJ1-1; v_gene: TRBV7-6; CDR3aa: CASSFGIGAFF; CDR3nt: TGTGCCAGCAGCTTTGGAATTGGAGCTTTCTTT
abundance: few; d_gene: TRBD1; j_gene: TRBJ2-7; v_gene: TRBV4-1; CDR3aa: CASSQGQGSSYEQYF; CDR3nt: TGCGCCAGCAGCCAAGGACAGGGGAGCTCCTACGAGCAGTACTTC
abundance: .; d_gene: .; j_gene: TRBJ2-1; v_gene: TRBV25-1; CDR3aa: CASSEGWAGLYNEQFF; CDR3nt: TGTGCCAGCAGTGAGGGGTGGGCAGGGCTCTACAATGAGCAGTTCTTC
abundance: few; d_gene: .; j_gene: TRBJ1-2; v_gene: TRBV4-1; CDR3aa: CASSQETSYGYTF; CDR3nt: TGCGCCAGCAGCCAAGAGACTTCCTATGGCTACACCTTC
abundance: .; d_gene: TRBD1; j_gene: TRBJ1-2; v_gene: TRBV19; CDR3aa: CASAGTHINRGPPAGIRYGYTF; CDR3nt: TGTGCCAGTGCTGGGACCCATATAAACAGGGGACCGCCCGCGGGGATTCGATATGGCTACACCTTC
abundance: many; d_gene: .; j_gene: TRBJ2-3; v_gene: TRBV12-3/TRBV12-4; CDR3aa: CASSSRGGTGLESTDTQYF; CDR3nt: TGTGCCAGCAGTTCAAGGGGGGGGACAGGCCTGGAAAGCACAGATACGCAGTATTTT
abundance: once; d_gene: .; j_gene: TRBJ1-1; v_gene: TRBV6-1; CDR3aa: CASTQPIEAFF; CDR3nt: TGTGCCAGCACCCAGCCCATTGAAGCTTTCTTT
abundance: few; d_gene: TRBD2; j_gene: TRBJ2-1; v_gene: TRBV6-2/TRBV6-3; CDR3aa: CASSYSLAGGPRNNEQFF; CDR3nt: TGTGCCAGCAGTTACTCCCTAGCGGGGGGGCCACGGAACAATGAGCAGTTCTTC
abundance: .; d_gene: TRBD1; j_gene: TRBJ1-1; v_gene: TRBV6-2/TRBV6-3; CDR3aa: CASLQGFTEAFF; CDR3nt: TGTGCCAGCCTACAGGGGTTCACTGAAGCTTTCTTT
abundance: few; d_gene: TRBD2; j_gene: TRBJ2-3; v_gene: TRBV12-3/TRBV12-4; CDR3aa: CASSSMERGRDTQYF; CDR3nt: TGTGCCAGCAGTTCCATGGAGCGGGGTCGGGATACGCAGTATTTT
abundance: few; d_gene: .; j_gene: TRBJ2-1; v_gene: TRBV14; CDR3aa: CASSQVGHIENNEQFF; CDR3nt: TGTGCCAGCAGCCAAGTGGGGCATATCGAGAACAATGAGCAGTTCTTC
abundance: .; d_gene: .; j_gene: TRBJ1-1; v_gene: TRBV6-6; CDR3aa: CASSYSGRDTEAFF; CDR3nt: TGTGCCAGCAGTTACTCTGGAAGGGACACTGAAGCTTTCTTT
abundance: .; d_gene: TRBD2; j_gene: TRBJ2-5; v_gene: TRBV27; CDR3aa: CASSWTSGAGETQYF; CDR3nt: TGTGCCAGCAGTTGGACTAGCGGGGCCGGGGAGACCCAGTACTTC
abundance: .; d_gene: .; j_gene: TRBJ2-2; v_gene: TRBV7-9; CDR3aa: CARPRDGTNTGELFF; CDR3nt: TGTGCCAGACCTCGGGACGGAACGAACACCGGGGAGCTGTTTTTT
abundance: .; d_gene: .; j_gene: TRBJ1-1; v_gene: TRBV6-6; CDR3aa: CASSTAVTNTEAFF; CDR3nt: TGTGCCAGCAGTACGGCGGTGACGAACACTGAAGCTTTCTTT
abundance: once; d_gene: .; j_gene: TRBJ2-1; v_gene: TRBV19; CDR3aa: CASSIVEQGISRGDNEQFF; CDR3nt: TGTGCCAGTAGTATAGTAGAACAGGGGATTTCGCGGGGGGACAATGAGCAGTTCTTC
abundance: few; d_gene: .; j_gene: TRBJ2-1; v_gene: TRBV5-1; CDR3aa: CASSLGRSSEQFF; CDR3nt: TGCGCCAGCAGCTTGGGCAGGTCGAGTGAGCAGTTCTTC
abundance: few; d_gene: TRBD2; j_gene: TRBJ2-1; v_gene: TRBV15; CDR3aa: CATSLRTSGAGFF; CDR3nt: TGTGCCACCAGCCTCCGGACTAGCGGGGCGGGGTTCTTC
abundance: .; d_gene: .; j_gene: TRBJ1-6; v_gene: TRBV11-1; CDR3aa: CVSSPHQIEGRRPPLHF; CDR3nt: TGTGTCAGCAGCCCGCACCAGATAGAGGGTCGGAGGCCACCCCTCCACTTT
abundance: .; d_gene: TRBD1; j_gene: TRBJ2-3; v_gene: TRBV20-1; CDR3aa: CSANPTGGTEDTQYF; CDR3nt: TGCAGTGCTAATCCAACAGGGGGGACGGAAGATACGCAGTATTTT
abundance: few; d_gene: TRBD1; j_gene: TRBJ2-1; v_gene: TRBV6-1; CDR3aa: CASSHPDRALDEQFF; CDR3nt: TGTGCCAGCAGTCACCCGGACAGGGCTTTGGATGAGCAGTTCTTC
abundance: few; d_gene: .; j_gene: TRBJ2-2; v_gene: TRBV3-1; CDR3aa: CASSLGTPPNTGELFF; CDR3nt: TGTGCCAGCAGCCTTGGGACTCCCCCGAACACCGGGGAGCTGTTTTTT
abundance: .; d_gene: .; j_gene: TRBJ1-2; v_gene: TRBV24-1; CDR3aa: CATSDFEGGVDGYTF; CDR3nt: TGTGCCACCAGTGATTTTGAGGGCGGGGTAGATGGCTACACCTTC
abundance: few; d_gene: .; j_gene: TRBJ1-1; v_gene: TRBV19; CDR3aa: CASKLGLTEAFF; CDR3nt: TGTGCCAGTAAATTAGGTTTAACTGAAGCTTTCTTT
abundance: .; d_gene: .; j_gene: TRBJ1-1; v_gene: TRBV7-9; CDR3aa: CASNSGGTEAFF; CDR3nt: TGTGCCAGCAATTCGGGTGGGACTGAAGCTTTCTTT
abundance: .; d_gene: TRBD2; j_gene: TRBJ2-1; v_gene: TRBV7-7; CDR3aa: CASSFGTNNNEQFF; CDR3nt: TGTGCTAGCAGCTTCGGGACTAACAACAATGAGCAGTTCTTC
abundance: few; d_gene: .; j_gene: TRBJ1-1; v_gene: TRBV2; CDR3aa: CASSEAWIPEAFF; CDR3nt: TGTGCCAGCAGTGAAGCTTGGATCCCTGAAGCTTTCTTT
abundance: .; d_gene: .; j_gene: TRBJ1-2; v_gene: TRBV7-8; CDR3aa: CASSPLPMGFRGYTF; CDR3nt: TGTGCCAGCAGCCCGCTGCCCATGGGATTTAGGGGCTACACCTTC
abundance: .; d_gene: .; j_gene: TRBJ2-1; v_gene: TRBV27; CDR3aa: CASCVGGAYNEQFF; CDR3nt: TGTGCCAGCTGCGTGGGGGGCGCCTACAATGAGCAGTTCTTC
abundance: .; d_gene: .; j_gene: TRBJ1-1; v_gene: TRBV28; CDR3aa: CASSYAGAEAFF; CDR3nt: TGTGCCAGCAGTTATGCTGGGGCCGAAGCTTTCTTT
abundance: .; d_gene: TRBD1; j_gene: TRBJ1-2; v_gene: TRBV9; CDR3aa: CASSARGTGYGYTF; CDR3nt: TGTGCCAGCAGCGCTCGGGGGACAGGATATGGCTACACCTTC
abundance: many; d_gene: .; j_gene: TRBJ1-1; v_gene: TRBV7-9; CDR3aa: CASTGRKVEEAFF; CDR3nt: TGTGCCAGCACCGGACGGAAGGTCGAGGAAGCTTTCTTT
abundance: .; d_gene: .; j_gene: TRBJ2-6; v_gene: TRBV7-4; CDR3aa: CASSIGPNIIPGANVLTF; CDR3nt: TGTGCCAGCAGCATTGGGCCAAACATTATTCCTGGGGCCAACGTCCTGACTTTC
abundance: .; d_gene: TRBD2; j_gene: TRBJ2-3; v_gene: TRBV6-5; CDR3aa: CASRLSPGGATDTQYF; CDR3nt: TGTGCCAGCAGACTCTCTCCGGGGGGGGCCACAGATACGCAGTATTTT
abundance: few; d_gene: .; j_gene: TRBJ2-3; v_gene: TRBV12-3/TRBV12-4; CDR3aa: CASSLILGVLDTQYF; CDR3nt: TGTGCCAGCAGTTTAATTTTGGGAGTCCTCGATACGCAGTATTTT
abundance: .; d_gene: .; j_gene: TRBJ2-1; v_gene: TRBV10-2; CDR3aa: CASTREVQTYNEQFF; CDR3nt: TGCGCCAGCACCCGAGAAGTGCAGACCTACAATGAGCAGTTCTTC
abundance: few; d_gene: .; j_gene: TRBJ2-1; v_gene: TRBV6-2/TRBV6-3; CDR3aa: CASSLRTVWDPNEQFF; CDR3nt: TGTGCCAGCAGTTTAAGGACAGTGTGGGACCCCAATGAGCAGTTCTTC
abundance: .; d_gene: TRBD1; j_gene: TRBJ1-1; v_gene: TRBV2; CDR3aa: CASGWTGGVTEAFF; CDR3nt: TGTGCCAGCGGGTGGACAGGGGGAGTCACTGAAGCTTTCTTT